The 3 T cell receptor beta chains below come from one sample, sequenced in a study of Graves' ophthalmopathy and Graves' hyperthyroidism. TCR beta CDR3 regions were amplified from RNA transcripts. An opening RT-PCR round employed HTBI primers and preceded a second-round multiplex PCR. TCRdb independently ran MiXCR on the multiplex PCR reads; one entry per CDR3 protein. The sample includes nearly 400,000 distinct CDR3 sequences, approximately 20% of them seen just once. The sequencing input was peripheral blood. The source of these receptors is a woman between 18 and 30 years old with Graves' ophthalmopathy.

This clonotype was counted many times. The chain couples TRBV6-2 or TRBV6-3 to TRBJ2-7, with a possible D match to TRBD1 (6 bases). CDR1 and CDR2 from the germline V gene are MNHEY and SVGEGT. CDR3 length: 15 residues. V gave up 2 bases and J gave up 0 bases, with 11 bases separating them. As DNA, the CDR3 is TGTGCCAGCAGTTACCGGACAGACAGCTCCTACGAGCAGTACTTC. This encodes CASSYRTDSSYEQYF.

This clonotype was observed at least ten times. The chain uses TRBV6-2 or TRBV6-3 and TRBJ1-5, with 9 nucleotides matching TRBD1. This CDR3 has 14 residues. J lost 5 bases, V lost 8 bases, and 7 bases had no gene match. CDR1 and CDR2 (germline): MNHEY, SVGEGT. The CDR3 protein is CASRTTGGYQPQHF. DNA of the CDR3: TGTGCCAGCCGGACGACAGGGGGATATCAGCCCCAGCATTTT.

This chain uses TRBV27 with TRBJ1-6; D not resolved. This CDR3 has 14 amino acids. Germline loops: CDR1 MNHEY, CDR2 SMNVEV (reference sequence). The V gene lost 1 base and the J gene lost 6 bases, with 7 bases spanning the gap. The CDR3 here is CASSLWFRNSPLHF. The CDR3 nucleotides are TGTGCCAGCAGTTTATGGTTTCGTAATTCACCCCTCCACTTT.